Included here is one TCR beta chain sequence, with context. Its antigen is currently unknown. These data come from a study of T cells in Graves' hyperthyroidism and ophthalmopathy. In the study overall: Peripheral blood samples were taken at initial diagnosis, prior to any treatment. Broader study findings: Blood shared most expanded thyroid clonotypes above 0.001.

Amplification yielded TCR beta CDR3 regions, with RNA transcripts as the source. Researchers ran a first-round RT-PCR on the TCR CDR3 using the HTBI primer set. Using its own MiXCR run on the multiplex PCR reads, TCRdb lists one record per CDR3 protein. The table has approximately 600,000 distinct CDR3 sequences, about 15% seen once; the top ten hold under 7%. The V gene lost 3 bases and the J gene lost 6 bases, with 11 bases spanning the gap. The CDR3 runs to 13 residues. Germline CDR1 is MGHDK and CDR2 is SYGVNS. Sampled blood dates from first hyperthyroidism diagnosis, and it precedes any ophthalmopathy symptoms.

V is TRBV25-1 and J is TRBJ2-5; no clear D. Sequenced: blood. This clonotype originated in a young woman with Graves' hyperthyroidism that later progressed to Graves' ophthalmopathy. DNA for the CDR3: TGTGCCAGCAGTGACGCGGTTGGAAAGACCCAGTACTTC. Protein product: CASSDAVGKTQYF.